This TCR beta chain was obtained from a study of blood T cell repertoires in COVID-19. Looking at the study overall: The United States, Italy and Spain were the sources of the acute and convalescent COVID-19 samples. PBMCs, B-cell-depleted T cells, or T cells provided the cDNA or gDNA that made up the material.

With V trimmed by 7 bases and J by 4 bases, 11 bases remained unmatched. CDR1 LNHDA and CDR2 SQIVND come from the germline V gene (reference sequence). This CDR3 contains 16 residues. Per the study methods: Reference gene primer amplification in the assay estimated nucleated cell counts. Sequencing used immunoSEQ multiplex PCR; TCRdb keeps in-frame clones, though not all of them. The V and J calls and the clone size are those of that table, but D and trimming were determined from the DNA. This sample has 80,000 to 100,000 clones; 78% occur once, and the top ten carry roughly 15%. The rearrangement uses TRBV19 and TRBJ1-5; 9 bases are shared with TRBD1. The TCR originated in a human donor in a cohort sampled during active COVID-19. Sequencing was carried out using peripheral blood. The CDR3 DNA reads as TGTGCCAGTACCGACAAACAGGGGGCGCGTAATCAGCCCCAGCATTTT. Translating gives CASTDKQGARNQPQHF.